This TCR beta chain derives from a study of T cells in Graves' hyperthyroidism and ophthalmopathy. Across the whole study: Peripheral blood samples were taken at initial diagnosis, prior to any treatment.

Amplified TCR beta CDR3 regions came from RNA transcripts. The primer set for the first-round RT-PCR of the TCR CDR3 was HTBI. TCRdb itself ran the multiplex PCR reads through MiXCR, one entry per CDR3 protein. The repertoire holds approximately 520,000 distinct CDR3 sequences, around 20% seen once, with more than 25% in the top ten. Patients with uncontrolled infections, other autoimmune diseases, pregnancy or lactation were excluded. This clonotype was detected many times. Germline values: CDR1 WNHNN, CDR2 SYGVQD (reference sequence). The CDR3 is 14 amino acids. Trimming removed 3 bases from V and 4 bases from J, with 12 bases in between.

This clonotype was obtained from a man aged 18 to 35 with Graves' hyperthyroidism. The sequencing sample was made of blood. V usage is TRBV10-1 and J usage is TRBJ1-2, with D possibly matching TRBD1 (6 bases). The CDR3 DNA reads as TGCGCCAGCAGTGACGCAGGGGTGGTCTATGGCTACACCTTC. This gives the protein CASSDAGVVYGYTF.